Included here is one T cell receptor beta chain sequence, with context. Antigen specificity is unknown. Each CDR3 protein gets one entry after TCRdb re-called the reads with MiXCR. The sample consists of 130,000 or so distinct CDR3 sequences, 5.5% to 7% of them appearing once. This CDR3 contains 17 residues. V was cut by 0 bases and J by 0 bases, with 12 bases left in between. Looked up from germline, CDR1 is SGHDN and CDR2 is FVKESK. This sample stems from a study of T cell repertoires in cytomegalovirus infection. On the study more broadly: CMV infection plus the matching HLA type was flagged by public TCR beta signatures.

General observations from the study: HLA-C-restricted, CMV-specific TCR beta clonotypes were dominant ex vivo. Adding up the frequency of public TCR beta families identified people who carried CMV plus the relevant HLA.

The chain joins TRBV14 to TRBJ2-1; D is ambiguous. The receptor was isolated from a human donor in good health (CMV status not recorded). Some clones in this sample may be carry-over from other donors' samples. The sequencing sample was made of PBMCs. The CDR3 DNA is TGTGCCAGCAGCCAAGATGCCCGGTACAGCTCCTACAATGAGCAGTTCTTC. Translated, it gives CASSQDARYSSYNEQFF.